The 30 T cell receptor beta chains reported below all come from one sample, sequenced in a study of CD4 T cell repertoires in COVID-19. No culture step preceded sequencing of the ex vivo isolated memory T cells. Clones were read by immunoSEQ multiplex PCR, and TCRdb kept only the in-frame ones, dropping some. The data hold around 22,000 clones, with roughly 87% observed a single time. The starting material was central memory CD4+ T cells from blood, obtained before the COVID-19 pandemic. The receptors were sampled from a human donor who had COVID-19.

This chain joins TRBV7-9 and TRBJ1-3; possible D gene TRBD1, 5 bases. CDR3 length equals 17 residues. Germline assignment: CDR1 SEHNR and CDR2 FQNEAQ (reference sequence). Trimming took off 3 bases at V and 0 bases at J, with 15 bases between the two ends. In DNA form, the CDR3 reads TGTGCCAGCAGCTTGGTTCGACAGACTTACTCTGGAAACACCATATATTTT. Amino acids: CASSLVRQTYSGNTIYF.

V gene TRBV11-2 combines with J gene TRBJ2-7; 7 bases fit TRBD2. V shed 0 bases, J shed 2 bases, and the junction held 4 bases outside the gene matches. Germline CDR1 and CDR2: SGHAT and FQNNGV. The CDR3 spans 15 residues. The CDR3 region has the DNA TGTGCCAGCAGCTTAGATTCCGGGGGGACCTACGAGCAGTACTTC. This codes for CASSLDSGGTYEQYF.

This chain uses TRBV6-1 with TRBJ2-3, with TRBD2 matching over 8 bases. This CDR3 has 16 amino acids. The V and J ends lost 4 bases and 4 bases, in that order; junction bases with no gene match: 10. CDR1 is MNHNS, CDR2 SASEGT, per germline. CDR3 bases: TGTGCCAGCAGTGGGTTGGGCGGGGGGCCGCCAGATACGCAGTATTTT. Its protein is CASSGLGGGPPDTQYF.

The genes are TRBV6-1 and TRBJ2-3; D unclear. V was cut by 7 bases and J by 0 bases, with 8 bases left in between. The CDR3 loop spans 13 amino acids. Germline-derived CDR1 and CDR2 are MNHNS and SASEGT. CDR3 sequence: CASILRSTDTQYF. The CDR3 nucleotides are TGTGCCAGCATTTTGCGGAGCACAGATACGCAGTATTTT.

The rearrangement joins TRBV4-2 to TRBJ2-5; TRBD2 is a possible D gene (5 bases). This CDR3 region has 18 residues. Germline V CDR1 and CDR2: LGHNA, YNFKEQ. Between the trimmed V and J ends, which lost 1 base and 1 base, there was a span of 19 bases. CDR3 loop: CASSQGIGGLGSQETQYF. The CDR3 coding sequence is TGTGCCAGCAGCCAAGGGATCGGCGGGTTGGGTTCCCAAGAGACCCAGTACTTC.

The CDR3 here is CASSAPFTDTQYF. The CDR3 DNA reads as TGTGCCAGCAGTGCCCCTTTCACAGATACGCAGTATTTT. This rearrangement joins TRBV2 to TRBJ2-3; D not resolved. The CDR3 spans 13 residues. Germline values: CDR1 SNHLY, CDR2 FYNNEI. Trimming took off 4 bases at V and 2 bases at J, with 7 bases between the two ends.

The chain couples TRBV28 to TRBJ1-1, with D hard to call. This CDR3 is 12 amino acids long. V lost 8 bases, J lost 3 bases, and 10 bases lay in between. In germline, CDR1 is MDHEN, CDR2 SYDVKM. The CDR3 region has the DNA TGTGCCAGCGGCAGAGGTGACACTGAAGCTTTCTTT. This gives the protein CASGRGDTEAFF.

The chain joins TRBV6-5 to TRBJ1-3; D is uncertain. This CDR3 comprises 15 residues. Germline V gives CDR1 MNHEY, CDR2 SVGAGI. Trimming took 6 bases from V and 0 from J, leaving 12 bases between them. The CDR3 DNA follows: TGTGCCAGCAGAGTTGCGCCAGGCTCTGGAAACACCATATATTTT. Its translation is CASRVAPGSGNTIYF.

V usage is TRBV7-2 and J usage is TRBJ2-3; 7 nucleotides agree with TRBD2. CDR1 is SGHTA and CDR2 is FQGNSA in the germline V gene. This CDR3 is 16 amino acids long. V was clipped by 3 bases and J by 1 base; unmatched bases: 7. The DNA of the CDR3 is TGTGCCAGCAGCTTTAGTCTAGCGGAAGGCACAGATACGCAGTATTTT. Translating gives CASSFSLAEGTDTQYF.

The chain employs TRBV9 and TRBJ2-4, with 7 bases fitting TRBD1. Trimming removed 4 bases from V and 0 bases from J; junction bases left unmatched: 4. Germline V gives CDR1 SGDLS, CDR2 YYNGEE. The CDR3 is 15 residues long. The CDR3, as DNA: TGTGCCAGCAGCAAGGACAGGCTAGCCAAAAACATTCAGTACTTC. This sequence encodes CASSKDRLAKNIQYF. Together with reference TRBV9 and TRBJ2-4, the CDR3 gives the full variable domain: DSGVTQTPKHLITATGQRVTLRCSPRSGDLSVYWYQQSLDQGLQFLIQYYNGEERAKGNILERFSAQQFPDLHSELNLSSLELGDSALYFCASSKDRLAKNIQYFGAGTRLSVL.

The chain couples TRBV9 to TRBJ2-3; 8 bases fit TRBD2. The junction had 11 bases not matched to a gene; V was cut back by 3 bases and J by 2 bases. CDR3 length: 17 amino acids. Germline assignment: CDR1 SGDLS and CDR2 YYNGEE. CDR3 amino acids: CASSEWNWREATDTQYF. The CDR3 coding sequence is TGTGCCAGCAGCGAATGGAATTGGCGGGAGGCCACAGATACGCAGTATTTT.

The CDR3 nucleotides read TGTGCCAGCAGCCAACTTCGGGGGCCCCAGCATTTT. Protein: CASSQLRGPQHF. The chain has TRBV27 and TRBJ1-5, with unresolved D. This CDR3 is 12 amino acids long. Germline loops: CDR1 MNHEY, CDR2 SMNVEV (reference sequence). Trimming took 6 bases from V and 9 from J, leaving 12 bases between them.

This clone was found once. The V call is TRBV23-1, the J call TRBJ1-5; 9 nucleotides line up with TRBD1. TRBV23-1 is treated as an ORF (open reading frame) with a function not yet certain. Losses at the gene ends were 7 bases for V and 4 bases for J; bases not matched to a gene: 11. The length of the CDR3 is 16 residues. CDR3 DNA sequence: TGCGCCAGCACCCTGGACAGGGGAAGGCCTAATCAGCCCCAGCATTTT. Protein product: CASTLDRGRPNQPQHF.

This clone was seen just once. J is TRBJ1-2 and V is TRBV28; tentative D call: TRBD1 (5 bases). The germline V gene encodes CDR1 MDHEN and CDR2 SYDVKM. The CDR3 has 16 amino acids. Trimming took 6 bases from V and 3 from J, leaving 20 bases between them. This CDR3 is CASSPIGGGKDYGYTF. DNA of the CDR3: TGTGCCAGCAGCCCCATCGGGGGGGGAAAGGACTATGGCTACACCTTC.

The genes are TRBV6-6 and TRBJ2-7; 8 bases align to TRBD2. Unmatched junction bases numbered 4, after V lost 6 bases and J lost 0 bases. The CDR3 runs to 14 residues. Germline V gene data show CDR1 as MNHNY and CDR2 as SVGAGI (reference sequence). CDR3 protein: CASSRSGDSYEQYF. The CDR3 bases are TGTGCCAGCAGCCGTAGCGGGGACTCCTACGAGCAGTACTTC.

The chain is built from TRBV29-1 and TRBJ2-1, with D possibly matching TRBD1 (6 bases). V was pared by 6 bases and J by 10 bases, with 19 bases between. The germline V gene encodes CDR1 SQVTM and CDR2 ANQGSEA. The CDR3 length is 13 residues. The CDR3 here is CSVRGHSSEEQFF. For the CDR3, the DNA is TGCAGCGTCAGGGGACACTCTTCGGAGGAGCAGTTCTTC.

This rearrangement joins TRBV5-1 to TRBJ2-5, with 14 positions matching TRBD2. V shed 5 bases and J 4 bases; nucleotides not matched to a gene: 4. The CDR3 contains 15 residues. Germline V gives CDR1 SGHRS, CDR2 YFSETQ. The CDR3 loop is CASSSGLAGGETQYF. The DNA of the CDR3 is TGCGCCAGCAGTTCCGGACTAGCGGGGGGAGAGACCCAGTACTTC.

For this clone: An end of the junction differs from the germline gene, which may be a read error. The chain recombines TRBV5-1 with TRBJ1-1; D not certain. The CDR3 is 13 residues long. CDR1 and CDR2 (germline): SGHRS, YFSETQ. CDR3 sequence reads: CASSLGARDEPFF. CDR3 coding DNA: TGCGCCAGCAGCTTGGGGGCCCGGGATGAACCTTTCTTT. Full variable domain (missing parts from reference TRBV5-1 and TRBJ1-1): KAGVTQTPRYLIKTRGQQVTLSCSPISGHRSVSWYQQTPGQGLQFLFEYFSETQRNKGNFPGRFSGRQFSNSRSEMNVSTLELGDSALYLCASSLGARDEPFFGQGTRLTVV.

The CDR3 sequence is CARGIPKRERHVKVLHEQYF. As DNA, the CDR3 is TGTGCCAGGGGGATCCCCAAGCGGGAGAGGCACGTTAAAGTTCTCCACGAGCAGTACTTC. The gene calls are TRBV21-1 and TRBJ2-7; TRBD2 is the table's D call and was not checked against the DNA. TRBV21-1 is a listed pseudogene. The CDR3 extends over 20 amino acids.

This chain uses TRBV10-3 with TRBJ1-2, with unresolved D. CDR1 and CDR2 from the germline V gene are ENHRY and SYGVKD. The V and J ends lost 4 bases and 7 bases respectively, with 19 bases between them. This CDR3 spans 15 amino acids. CDR3 region: CAISAPIGGSAGYTF. The CDR3 DNA sequence: TGTGCCATCAGTGCCCCCATTGGAGGGTCGGCTGGCTACACCTTC.

CDR3 region: CAISAGTGRGYTF. The CDR3 nucleotides read TGTGCCATCAGTGCCGGGACAGGGCGTGGCTACACCTTC. The J gene is TRBJ1-2, the V gene TRBV10-3, with TRBD1 identical over 9 bases. Germline CDR1 ENHRY, CDR2 SYGVKD. With 4 bases clipped from V and 7 bases from J, the junction kept 4 bases outside the gene matches. CDR3 length equals 13 residues.

The chain is built from TRBV21-1 and TRBJ2-3; the D call in the table, TRBD2, was not verified against the DNA. TRBV21-1 is a listed pseudogene. CDR3 length: 15 amino acids. CDR3 sequence: CASSKPGRRADTQYF. CDR3 nucleotide sequence: TGTGCCAGCAGCAAACCGGGGAGGAGGGCAGATACGCAGTATTTT.

The chain has TRBV5-6 and TRBJ1-6; D is unresolved. Germline CDR1 and CDR2: SGHDT and YYEEEE. V was trimmed by 0 bases and J by 10 bases, leaving 14 bases between them. The CDR3 has 15 residues. Here the CDR3 DNA reads TGTGCCAGCAGCTTGGCCTCCTCAAGCGGCTCACCCCTCCACTTT. This gives the protein CASSLASSSGSPLHF.

The gene calls are TRBV11-2 and TRBJ1-2, with D maybe TRBD1 (5 bases). The CDR3 totals 15 residues. Germline assignment: CDR1 SGHAT and CDR2 FQNNGV. Trimming removed 4 bases at V and 7 bases at J, with 19 bases between. CDR3 sequence: CASSSSRRGTGGYTF. Written as DNA, the CDR3 is TGTGCCAGCAGCTCATCGCGACGGGGGACGGGTGGCTACACCTTC.

The chain couples TRBV5-1 to TRBJ2-3, with 8 bases matching TRBD1. The CDR3 is 16 amino acids. Germline values: CDR1 SGHRS, CDR2 YFSETQ. Trimming at V came to 3 bases and at J to 0 bases, leaving 6 bases not matched to a gene. CDR3 nucleotide sequence: TGCGCCAGCAGCTCTCTTCAGGGGGCAAGCACAGATACGCAGTATTTT. Its protein is CASSSLQGASTDTQYF.

This chain connects TRBV28 to TRBJ2-5; 8 bases are a match to TRBD1. Germline CDR1 reads MDHEN; CDR2 reads SYDVKM. The V and J ends lost 6 bases and 7 bases, in that order; junction bases with no gene match: 16. The CDR3 is made up of 16 amino acids. The CDR3 bases are TGTGCCAGCAGCCTAGACGACAGGGGCTCCAGGGTGACCCAGTACTTC. Protein sequence: CASSLDDRGSRVTQYF. Drawing the rest from reference TRBV28 and TRBJ2-5, the complete variable domain is DVKVTQSSRYLVKRTGEKVFLECVQDMDHENMFWYRQDPGLGLRLIYFSYDVKMKEKGDIPEGYSVSREKKERFSLILESASTNQTSMYLCASSLDDRGSRVTQYFGPGTRLLVL.

This chain joins TRBV7-7 and TRBJ2-5, with a tentative D call TRBD2 (5 bases). Trimming removed 5 bases from V and 5 bases from J, with 9 bases in between. This CDR3 contains 12 residues. CDR1 is SSHAT and CDR2 is FNYEAQ in the germline V gene (reference sequence). The CDR3 nucleotides are TGTGCCAGCAGCCCTACGGGGGAGACCCAGTACTTC. Residues: CASSPTGETQYF. Full variable domain (outside the CDR3, taken from reference TRBV7-7 and TRBJ2-5): GAGVSQSPRYKVTKRGQDVTLRCDPISSHATLYWYQQALGQGPEFLTYFNYEAQPDKSGLPSDRFSAERPEGSISTLTIQRTEQRDSAMYRCASSPTGETQYFGPGTRLLVL.

The CDR3 DNA reads TGTGCCAGCAGACCATCGACAGGGTTCTATGGCTACACCTTC. Translated: CASRPSTGFYGYTF. The chain recombines TRBV28 with TRBJ1-2, with 7 bases fitting TRBD1. The CDR3 has 14 residues. Germline V CDR1 and CDR2: MDHEN, SYDVKM. The V and J ends lost 6 bases and 4 bases, in that order; junction bases with no gene match: 8.

This chain links TRBV10-3 with TRBJ1-5; D remains unclear. The CDR3 is 15 residues long. Germline loops: CDR1 ENHRY, CDR2 SYGVKD. V dropped 2 bases and J dropped 2 bases, with 10 bases sitting between them. The CDR3 bases are TGTGCCATCAGTGAGCGGTTGAGTGGCAATCAGCCCCAGCATTTT. This encodes CAISERLSGNQPQHF.

The chain links TRBV7-9 to TRBJ1-1; tentatively, D is TRBD1 (6 bases). Deletions cut 1 base from V and 5 bases from J, with 14 bases between. The CDR3 spans 15 residues. From germline, CDR1 is SEHNR and CDR2 FQNEAQ (reference sequence). The DNA of the CDR3 is TGTGCCAGCAGCTTAGTAGGGGGGGACTCGACTGAAGCTTTCTTT. Protein: CASSLVGGDSTEAFF.